This T cell receptor beta chain emerged from a study of graft-versus-host responses after intestinal transplantation. Study at large: Recipients were given multivisceral, liver-intestinal, or isolated intestinal transplants. All recipients got anti-thymocyte globulin induction, then tacrolimus and steroids for approximately 3 years. Findings and limits, study-wide: Graft-donor T cell macrochimerism coincided with high graft-versus-host to host-versus-graft clonal ratios in allografts. Investigators detected GvH clones in recipient marrow, with some emerging earlier in ileum or blood.

TCRdb's table, derived via immunoSEQ multiplex PCR, lists solely in-frame clones and lacks some. The sample shows 60,000 to 65,000 clones, roughly 90% of them seen only once. As concerns this clone: What it binds is not known.

This CDR3 is 14 amino acids long. The V and J ends lost 9 bases and 1 base respectively, with 13 bases between them. Per germline, CDR1 SGHAT and CDR2 FQNNGV. The V and J genes are TRBV11-2 and TRBJ2-1; possible D gene TRBD2, 6 bases. The receptor comes from a human donor who was the organ donor for an intestinal transplant. The specimen was unstimulated CD8+ T cells sorted from spleen or lymph node cells, collected before transplant. This CDR3 reads CASRGGDSYNEQFF. CDR3 DNA: TGTGCCAGTCGAGGCGGGGATTCCTACAATGAGCAGTTCTTC.